What follows is one TCR beta chain and its context. The source of the sample is a study of cytomegalovirus exposure and HLA in healthy donors. Per the germline V gene, CDR1 is SEHNR and CDR2 is FQNEAQ (reference sequence). The germline V and J ends were trimmed by 7 bases and 4 bases, with 19 bases remaining between them. CDR3 size: 15 residues. 13 Jbeta primers and 60 Vbeta primers were used for the PCR. TCRdb's copy holds only in-frame clones and misses some; the assay was immunoSEQ multiplex PCR. This sample has 130,000 or so clones, with around 86% found just once. The sequence derives from a woman aged 45 to 65 in good health and CMV-seropositive. The J gene is TRBJ1-1, the V gene TRBV7-9; D is possibly TRBD1 (5 bases). Source material: PBMCs. The CDR3 loop is CASTLVGRDFTEAFF. DNA for the CDR3: TGTGCCAGCACCCTTGTAGGCAGGGATTTCACTGAAGCTTTCTTT.